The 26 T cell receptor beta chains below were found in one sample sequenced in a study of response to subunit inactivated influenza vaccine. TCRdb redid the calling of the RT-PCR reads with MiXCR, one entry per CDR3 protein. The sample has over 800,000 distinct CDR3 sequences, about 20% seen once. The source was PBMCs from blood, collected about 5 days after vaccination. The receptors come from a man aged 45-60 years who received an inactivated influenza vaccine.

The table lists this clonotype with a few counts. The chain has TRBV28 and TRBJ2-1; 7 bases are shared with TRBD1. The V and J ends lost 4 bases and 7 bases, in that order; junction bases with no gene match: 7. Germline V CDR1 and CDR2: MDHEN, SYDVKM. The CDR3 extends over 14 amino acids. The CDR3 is CASSSPGQRNEQFF. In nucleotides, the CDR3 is TGTGCCAGCAGTTCCCCGGGACAGAGGAATGAGCAGTTCTTC. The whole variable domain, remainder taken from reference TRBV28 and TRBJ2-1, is DVKVTQSSRYLVKRTGEKVFLECVQDMDHENMFWYRQDPGLGLRLIYFSYDVKMKEKGDIPEGYSVSREKKERFSLILESASTNQTSMYLCASSSPGQRNEQFFGPGTRLTVL.

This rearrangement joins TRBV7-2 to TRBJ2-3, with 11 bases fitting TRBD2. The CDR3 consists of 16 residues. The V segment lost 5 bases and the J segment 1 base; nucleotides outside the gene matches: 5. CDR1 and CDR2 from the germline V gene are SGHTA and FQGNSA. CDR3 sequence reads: CASSIGTSGRTDTQYF. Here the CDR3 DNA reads TGTGCCAGCAGCATCGGGACTAGCGGACGCACAGATACGCAGTATTTT.

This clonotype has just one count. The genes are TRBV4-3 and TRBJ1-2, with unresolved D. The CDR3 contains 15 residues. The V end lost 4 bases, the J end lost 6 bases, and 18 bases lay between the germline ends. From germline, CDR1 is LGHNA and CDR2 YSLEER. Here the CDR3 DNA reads TGCGCCAGCAGCCGAGTGGAGTCATTGGGCCATGGCTACACCTTC. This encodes CASSRVESLGHGYTF.

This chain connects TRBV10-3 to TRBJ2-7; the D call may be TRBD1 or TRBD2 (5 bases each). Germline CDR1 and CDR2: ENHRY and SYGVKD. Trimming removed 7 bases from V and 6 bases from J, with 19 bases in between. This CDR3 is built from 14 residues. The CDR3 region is CAIKARDGAGEQYF. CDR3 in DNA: TGTGCCATCAAAGCACGGGACGGTGCCGGCGAGCAGTACTTC.

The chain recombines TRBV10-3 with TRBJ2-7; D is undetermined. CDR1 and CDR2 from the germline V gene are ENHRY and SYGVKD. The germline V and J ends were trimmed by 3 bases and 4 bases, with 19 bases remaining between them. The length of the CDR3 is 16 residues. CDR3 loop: CAISEVVSDRSYEQYF. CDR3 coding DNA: TGTGCCATCAGTGAAGTTGTATCAGATCGGAGTTACGAGCAGTACTTC.

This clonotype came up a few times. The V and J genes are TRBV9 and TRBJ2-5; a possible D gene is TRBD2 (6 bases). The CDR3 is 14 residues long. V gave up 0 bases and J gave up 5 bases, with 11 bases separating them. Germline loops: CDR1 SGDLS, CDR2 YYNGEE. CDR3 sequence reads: CASSVGAGRETQYF. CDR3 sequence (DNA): TGTGCCAGCAGCGTAGGAGCGGGTCGGGAGACCCAGTACTTC.

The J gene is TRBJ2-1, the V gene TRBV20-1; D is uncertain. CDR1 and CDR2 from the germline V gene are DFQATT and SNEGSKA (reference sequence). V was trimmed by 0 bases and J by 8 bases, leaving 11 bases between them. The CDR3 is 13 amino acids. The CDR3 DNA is TGCAGTGCTAGAGATTCGATGGTGGATGAGCAGTTCTTC. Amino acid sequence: CSARDSMVDEQFF.

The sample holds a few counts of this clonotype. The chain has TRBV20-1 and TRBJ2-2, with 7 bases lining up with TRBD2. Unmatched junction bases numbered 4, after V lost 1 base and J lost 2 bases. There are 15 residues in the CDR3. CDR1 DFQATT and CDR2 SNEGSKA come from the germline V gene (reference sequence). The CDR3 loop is CSARVRGDNTGELFF. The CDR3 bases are TGCAGTGCTAGAGTTCGGGGGGACAACACCGGGGAGCTGTTTTTT.

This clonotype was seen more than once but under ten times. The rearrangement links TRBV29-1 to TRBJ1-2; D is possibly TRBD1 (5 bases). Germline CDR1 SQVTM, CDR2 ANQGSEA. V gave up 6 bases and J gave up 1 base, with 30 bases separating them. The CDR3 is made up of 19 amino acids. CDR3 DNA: TGCAGCGTCCTAACCGCAGAAATAAAGACAGAGACTAATAACTATGGCTACACCTTC. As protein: CSVLTAEIKTETNNYGYTF.

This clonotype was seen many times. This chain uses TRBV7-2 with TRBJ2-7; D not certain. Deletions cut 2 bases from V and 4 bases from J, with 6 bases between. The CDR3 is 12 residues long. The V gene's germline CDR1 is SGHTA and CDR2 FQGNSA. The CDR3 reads CASSLIGYEQYF. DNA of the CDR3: TGTGCCAGCAGCTTAATCGGATACGAGCAGTACTTC.

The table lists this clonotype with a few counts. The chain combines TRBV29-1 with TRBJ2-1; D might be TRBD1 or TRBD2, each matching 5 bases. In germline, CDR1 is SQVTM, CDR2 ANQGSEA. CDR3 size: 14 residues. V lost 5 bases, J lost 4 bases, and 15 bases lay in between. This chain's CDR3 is CSVYRDAAYNEQFF. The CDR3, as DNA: TGCAGCGTTTACCGGGACGCCGCTTACAATGAGCAGTTCTTC.

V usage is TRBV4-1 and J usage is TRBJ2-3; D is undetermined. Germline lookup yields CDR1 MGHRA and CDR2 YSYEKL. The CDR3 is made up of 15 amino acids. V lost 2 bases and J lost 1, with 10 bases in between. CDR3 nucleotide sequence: TGCGCCAGCAGCCAACAGACAAGACGCACAGATACGCAGTATTTT. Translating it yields CASSQQTRRTDTQYF.

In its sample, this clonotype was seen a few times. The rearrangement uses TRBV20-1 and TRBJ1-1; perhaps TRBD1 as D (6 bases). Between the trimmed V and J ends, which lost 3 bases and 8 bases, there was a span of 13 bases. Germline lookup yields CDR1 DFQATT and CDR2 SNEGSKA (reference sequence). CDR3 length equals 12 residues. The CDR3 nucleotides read TGCAGTGCTAGTAAGGGGGAGGCAGAAGCTTTCTTT. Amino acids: CSASKGEAEAFF.

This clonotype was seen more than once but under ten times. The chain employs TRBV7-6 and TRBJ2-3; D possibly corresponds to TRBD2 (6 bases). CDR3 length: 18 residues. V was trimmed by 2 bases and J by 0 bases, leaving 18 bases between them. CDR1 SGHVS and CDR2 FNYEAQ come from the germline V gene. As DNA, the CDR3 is TGTGCCAGCAGCTTAAGACCTACGGGGGAAACTAGCACAGATACGCAGTATTTT. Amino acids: CASSLRPTGETSTDTQYF.

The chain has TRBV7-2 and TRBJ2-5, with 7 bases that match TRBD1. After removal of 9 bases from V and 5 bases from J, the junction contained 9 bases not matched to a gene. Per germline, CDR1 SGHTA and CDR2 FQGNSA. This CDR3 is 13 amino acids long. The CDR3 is CASLTGVRETQYF. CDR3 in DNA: TGTGCCAGTTTAACAGGGGTCCGGGAGACCCAGTACTTC.

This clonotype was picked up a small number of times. The CDR3 region has the DNA TGTGCCAGCCTAAAGCGGGGTTACACCGGGGAGCTGTTTTTT. It specifies CASLKRGYTGELFF. The chain has TRBV12-3 or TRBV12-4 and TRBJ2-2, with 7 bases lining up with TRBD2. The CDR3 contains 14 residues. V dropped 8 bases and J dropped 3; count of bases not matched to a gene: 6.

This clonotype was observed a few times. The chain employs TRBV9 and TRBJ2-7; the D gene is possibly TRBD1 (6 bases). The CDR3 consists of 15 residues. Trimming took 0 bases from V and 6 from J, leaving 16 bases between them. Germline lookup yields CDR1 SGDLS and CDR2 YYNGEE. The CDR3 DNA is TGTGCCAGCAGCGTAGATCCTAAACAGGGATCCGAGCAGTACTTC. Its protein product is CASSVDPKQGSEQYF.

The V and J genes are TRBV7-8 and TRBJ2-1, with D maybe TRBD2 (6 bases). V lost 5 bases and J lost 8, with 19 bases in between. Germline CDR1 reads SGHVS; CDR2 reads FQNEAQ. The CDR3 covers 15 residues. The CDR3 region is CASSPRDFPRDEQFF. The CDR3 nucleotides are TGTGCCAGCAGCCCTCGGGACTTCCCCAGGGATGAGCAGTTCTTC.

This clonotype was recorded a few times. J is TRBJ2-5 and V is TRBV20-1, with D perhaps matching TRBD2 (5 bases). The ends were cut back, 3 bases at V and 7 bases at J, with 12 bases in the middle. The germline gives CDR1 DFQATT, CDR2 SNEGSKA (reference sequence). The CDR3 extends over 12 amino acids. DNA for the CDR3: TGCAGTGCTAGGGACTTATCGGGGACCCAGTACTTC. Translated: CSARDLSGTQYF.

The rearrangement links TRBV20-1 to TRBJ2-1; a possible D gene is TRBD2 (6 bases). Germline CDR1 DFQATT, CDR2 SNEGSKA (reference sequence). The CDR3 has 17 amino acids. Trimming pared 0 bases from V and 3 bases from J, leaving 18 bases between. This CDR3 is CSARDGAGIAVYNEQFF. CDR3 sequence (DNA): TGCAGTGCTAGAGATGGGGCGGGAATAGCGGTCTACAATGAGCAGTTCTTC.

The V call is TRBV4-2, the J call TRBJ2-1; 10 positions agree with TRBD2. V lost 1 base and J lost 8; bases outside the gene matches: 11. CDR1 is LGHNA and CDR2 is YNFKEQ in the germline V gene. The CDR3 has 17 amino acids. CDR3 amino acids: CASSQVKGTSGIHEQFF. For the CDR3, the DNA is TGTGCCAGCAGCCAAGTTAAAGGTACTAGCGGGATCCATGAGCAGTTCTTC.

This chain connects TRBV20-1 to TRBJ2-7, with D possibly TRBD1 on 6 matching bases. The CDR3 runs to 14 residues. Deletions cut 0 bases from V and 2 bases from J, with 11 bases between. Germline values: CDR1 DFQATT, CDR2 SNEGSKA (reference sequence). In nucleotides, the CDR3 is TGCAGTGCTAGAGAGCCCCGGGACACCTACGAGCAGTACTTC. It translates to CSAREPRDTYEQYF.

This chain's CDR3 is CASSFLRGDTGEAFF. The CDR3 nucleotides are TGTGCCAGCAGTTTCCTACGAGGGGATACGGGTGAAGCTTTCTTT. The V gene is TRBV12-3 or TRBV12-4, the J gene TRBJ1-1; D might be TRBD1 (5 bases). The CDR3 extends over 15 amino acids. V shed 3 bases and J shed 7 bases, with 18 bases lying between them.

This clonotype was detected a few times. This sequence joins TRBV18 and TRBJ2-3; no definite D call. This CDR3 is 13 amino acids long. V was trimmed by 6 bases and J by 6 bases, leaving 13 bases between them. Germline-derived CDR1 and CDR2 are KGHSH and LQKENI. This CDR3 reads CASSAGTSDTQYF. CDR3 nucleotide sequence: TGTGCCAGCTCGGCCGGAACCTCGGATACGCAGTATTTT.

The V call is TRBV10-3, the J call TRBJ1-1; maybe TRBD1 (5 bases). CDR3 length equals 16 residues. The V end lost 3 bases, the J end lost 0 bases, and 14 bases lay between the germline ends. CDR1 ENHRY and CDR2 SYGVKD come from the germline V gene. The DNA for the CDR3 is TGTGCCATCAGTGAAGGGGCTGGACGGATGAACACTGAAGCTTTCTTT. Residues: CAISEGAGRMNTEAFF.

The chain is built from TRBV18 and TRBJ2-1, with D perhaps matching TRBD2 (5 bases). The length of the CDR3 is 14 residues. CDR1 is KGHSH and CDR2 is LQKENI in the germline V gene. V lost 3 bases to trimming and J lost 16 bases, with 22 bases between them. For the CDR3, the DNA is TGTGCCAGCTCACCTACGACCCCTGGGGAGAGGGTATTCTTC. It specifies CASSPTTPGERVFF.